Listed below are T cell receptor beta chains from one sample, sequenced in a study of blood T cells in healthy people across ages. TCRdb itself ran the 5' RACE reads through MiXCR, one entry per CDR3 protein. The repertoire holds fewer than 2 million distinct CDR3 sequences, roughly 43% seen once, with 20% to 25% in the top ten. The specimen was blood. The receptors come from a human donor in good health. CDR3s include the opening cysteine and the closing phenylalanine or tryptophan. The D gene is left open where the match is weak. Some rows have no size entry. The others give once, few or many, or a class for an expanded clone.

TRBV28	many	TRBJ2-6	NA	TGCGCCAGTACGTCTGGGGCCAACGTCCTGACTTTC	CASTSGANVLTF
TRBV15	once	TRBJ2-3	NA	TGTGCCACCAGCGTAACCGGGACAAGTGGAACAGGTACGCAGTATTTT	CATSVTGTSGTGTQYF
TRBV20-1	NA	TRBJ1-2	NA	TGCAGTGCAGGAGCACAGGGTTTCACTAACTATGGCTACACCTTC	CSAGAQGFTNYGYTF
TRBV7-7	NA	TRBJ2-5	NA	TGTGCCAGCAGCTTAGGGAGAACCGGGTCAACTGGGGGGACCCAGTACTTC	CASSLGRTGSTGGTQYF
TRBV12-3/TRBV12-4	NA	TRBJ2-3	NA	TGTGCCAGCAGACGCGGTGGCGTCAGCGCAGATATGCAGTATTTT	CASRRGGVSADMQYF
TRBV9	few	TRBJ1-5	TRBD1	TGTGCCAGCAGCGGGGGACAGGGCCCTACTCAGCCCCAGCATTTT	CASSGGQGPTQPQHF
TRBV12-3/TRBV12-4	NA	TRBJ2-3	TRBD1	TGTGCCAGCAGTTTGGGACAGGGCTTGGCAGATACGCAGTATTTT	CASSLGQGLADTQYF
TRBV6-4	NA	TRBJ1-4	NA	TGCGCCAGCAGTGTAGAAGGCGGTGAAAAACTGTTTTTT	CASSVEGGEKLFF
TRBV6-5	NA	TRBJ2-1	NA	TGTGCCAGCAGTTACTCTGGGGGGCATGAGCAGTTCTTC	CASSYSGGHEQFF
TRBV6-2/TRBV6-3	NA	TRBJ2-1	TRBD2	TGTGCCAGCACCTTACCGACTAGCGGGGGGGGCGAGCAGTTCTTC	CASTLPTSGGGEQFF
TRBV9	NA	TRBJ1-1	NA	TGTGCCAGCAGCGCTCAGGACGTGAACACTGAAGCTTTCTTT	CASSAQDVNTEAFF
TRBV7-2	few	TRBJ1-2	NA	TGTGCCAGCAGCTTGACGGGGCCAGCTAACTATGGCTACACCTTC	CASSLTGPANYGYTF
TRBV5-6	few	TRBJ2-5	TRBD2	TGTGCCAGCAGTATGGGGACTACACAAGAGACCCAGTACTTC	CASSMGTTQETQYF
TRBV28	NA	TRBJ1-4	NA	TGTGCCAGCAGTTTGTTAGATAATAATGAAAAACTGTTTTTT	CASSLLDNNEKLFF
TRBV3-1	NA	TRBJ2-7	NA	TGTGCCAGCAGCCCCACACGCGAATTCTACGAGCAGTACTTC	CASSPTREFYEQYF
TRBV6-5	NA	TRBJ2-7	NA	TGTGCCAGCGCGATCCTCGGATCAGAGGACTACGAGCAGTACTTC	CASAILGSEDYEQYF
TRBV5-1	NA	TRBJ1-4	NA	TGCGCCAGCAGCTTGGAATATGGGGAAAAACTGTTTTTT	CASSLEYGEKLFF
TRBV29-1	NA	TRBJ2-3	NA	TGCAGCGTGGGAGCGGTGACTGCAGATACGCAGTATTTT	CSVGAVTADTQYF
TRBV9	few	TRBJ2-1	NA	TGTGCCAGCAGCGTAGCTCGTGACCTATCCTACAATGAGCAGTTCTTC	CASSVARDLSYNEQFF
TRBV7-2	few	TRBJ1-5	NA	TGCGCCAGCAGCTTGGTTGCACAGCCCCAGCATTTT	CASSLVAQPQHF
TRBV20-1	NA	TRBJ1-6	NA	TGCAGTGCTAGAATGGGGGGAGAGTTGAGTAATTCACCCCTCCACTTT	CSARMGGELSNSPLHF
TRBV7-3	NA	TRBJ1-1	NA	TGTGCCAGCAGCCCCCCGGGGAGGGACACTGAAGCTTTCTTT	CASSPPGRDTEAFF
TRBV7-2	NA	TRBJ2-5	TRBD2	TGTGCCAGCAGCTTAGGGGCTAGCGGGGGGGCCAGAGAGACCCAGTACTTC	CASSLGASGGARETQYF
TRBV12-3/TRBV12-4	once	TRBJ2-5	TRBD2	TGTGCCAGCAGTTTAGGGTTGACTAGCGGGGGGGCCGAAGAGACCCAGTACTTC	CASSLGLTSGGAEETQYF
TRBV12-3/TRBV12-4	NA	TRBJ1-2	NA	TGTGCCAGCTCTCCCGAGGGTGACTCTGGCTACACCTTC	CASSPEGDSGYTF
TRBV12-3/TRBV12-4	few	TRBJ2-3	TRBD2	TGTGCCAGCAGTGACGGGACTAGCGATACGCAGTATTTT	CASSDGTSDTQYF
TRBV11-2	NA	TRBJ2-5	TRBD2	TGTGCCAGCAGCTTAGTTCTAGCGGACCTAATCCGAGAAGAGACCCAGTACTTC	CASSLVLADLIREETQYF
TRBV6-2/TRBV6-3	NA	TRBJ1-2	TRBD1	TGTGCCAGCAGTTACCCCGACAGGGGATCGTCCTATGGCTACACCTTC	CASSYPDRGSSYGYTF
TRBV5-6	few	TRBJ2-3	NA	TGTGCCAGCAGCTTGTCGGAGAGGCATCCGGAAGATACGCAGTATTTT	CASSLSERHPEDTQYF
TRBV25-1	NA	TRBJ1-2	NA	TGTGCCAGCAGTGAATATGGGGAGGGGCGTGGCTACACCTTC	CASSEYGEGRGYTF
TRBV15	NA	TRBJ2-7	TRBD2	TGTGCCACCAGCAGCCTACTAGCGGGGGGGCGGTACGAGCAGTACTTC	CATSSLLAGGRYEQYF
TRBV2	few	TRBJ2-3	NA	TGTGCCAGCAGTGAAGGTACGGGAGCCCTTCCTCTCGATACGCAGTATTTT	CASSEGTGALPLDTQYF
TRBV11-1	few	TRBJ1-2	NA	TGTGCCAGCAGCCGGGACACCTTATATGGCTACACCTTC	CASSRDTLYGYTF
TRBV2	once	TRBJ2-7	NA	TGTGTCAGAAAGGACAGTTACGAGCAGTACTTC	CVRKDSYEQYF
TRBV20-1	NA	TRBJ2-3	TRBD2	TGCAGTGCTAGCTCTCCAGCGGGGGTCACAGATACGCAGTATTTT	CSASSPAGVTDTQYF
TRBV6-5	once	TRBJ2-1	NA	TGTGCCAGCAGCGATAGCGGAATAGCGGTTCGCTCCTACAATGGGCAGTTCTTC	CASSDSGIAVRSYNGQFF
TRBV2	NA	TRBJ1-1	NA	TGTGCCAGCAGTGAATGGGGGGCGCGAACTGAAGCTTTCTTT	CASSEWGARTEAFF
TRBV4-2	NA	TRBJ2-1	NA	TGTGCCAGCAGCCAAGGGGGCGAGGACGGCTACAATGAGCAGTTCTTC	CASSQGGEDGYNEQFF
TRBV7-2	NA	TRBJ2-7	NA	TGTGCCAGCAGCTTAATAGCGAGGGGTTCGGGCGAGCAGTACTTC	CASSLIARGSGEQYF
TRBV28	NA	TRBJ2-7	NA	TGTGCCAGCAGTTTATCAATGACCTACGAGCAGTACTTC	CASSLSMTYEQYF
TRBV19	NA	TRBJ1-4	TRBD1	TGTGCCAGTAGTACTATACAGGGGATCGGTGAAAAACTGTTTTTT	CASSTIQGIGEKLFF
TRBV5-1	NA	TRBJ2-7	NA	TGCACCAGCAGCTTCGTGACAGGACAGACCTACGAGCAGTACTTC	CTSSFVTGQTYEQYF
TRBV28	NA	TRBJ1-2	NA	TGTACCAGCAGTTTACAGGGAGTCGGCTACACCTTC	CTSSLQGVGYTF
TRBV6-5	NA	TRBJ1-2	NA	TGTGCCCGCAGTTACTGGCCAGAAGCTAACTATGGCTACACCTTC	CARSYWPEANYGYTF
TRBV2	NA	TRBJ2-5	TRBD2	TGTGCCAGCGGGACTGGGAGGGCGGAGACCCAGTACTTC	CASGTGRAETQYF
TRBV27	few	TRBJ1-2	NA	TGTGCCAGCAGTTTAACCGGGGCGCGCGGGTTAAGTGGCTACACCTTC	CASSLTGARGLSGYTF